Listed below are T cell receptor beta chains from one sample, sequenced in a study of CD8+CD57+ T cells in acquired aplastic anemia. TCRdb reprocessed the reads via MiXCR and lists one record per CDR3 protein. Of about 220,000 distinct CDR3 sequences in the sample, 34% were seen once. The sample taken for sequencing was sorted CD4+, CD8+, or CD8+CD57+ T cells (not recorded which) from PBMCs. The receptor source for this set is a human donor in good health, serving as a control. The CDR3 runs from the conserved cysteine through the conserved F or W. Fields, in order: J gene, V gene, D gene, clone size, CDR3 protein, CDR3 DNA. The D gene is left open where the match is weak. Expanded clones are given a class, and other clones once, few, many or no size at all.

j_gene: TRBJ1-1
v_gene: TRBV7-2
d_gene: NA
abundance: NA
CDR3aa: CASSPDTEAFF
CDR3nt: TGTGCCAGCAGCCCTGACACTGAAGCTTTCTTT

j_gene: TRBJ2-5
v_gene: TRBV12-3/TRBV12-4
d_gene: NA
abundance: NA
CDR3aa: CASSFFQETQYF
CDR3nt: TGTGCCAGCAGTTTTTTCCAAGAGACCCAGTACTTC

j_gene: TRBJ2-4
v_gene: TRBV5-1
d_gene: TRBD1
abundance: NA
CDR3aa: CASRTGDDKNIQYF
CDR3nt: TGCGCCAGCAGGACAGGGGACGACAAAAACATTCAGTACTTC

j_gene: TRBJ2-2
v_gene: TRBV9
d_gene: NA
abundance: many
CDR3aa: CASMGNTGELFF
CDR3nt: TGTGCCAGCATGGGGAACACCGGGGAGCTGTTTTTT

j_gene: TRBJ2-1
v_gene: TRBV20-1
d_gene: TRBD2
abundance: few
CDR3aa: CSARTSGAPSSYNEQFF
CDR3nt: TGCAGTGCTAGGACTAGCGGGGCCCCTTCTTCCTACAATGAGCAGTTCTTC

j_gene: TRBJ1-6
v_gene: TRBV20-1
d_gene: TRBD1
abundance: NA
CDR3aa: CSAPGTGAGNSPLHF
CDR3nt: TGCAGTGCTCCTGGGACAGGGGCGGGAAATTCACCCCTCCACTTT

j_gene: TRBJ2-5
v_gene: TRBV5-6
d_gene: NA
abundance: NA
CDR3aa: CASSFLGWVETQYF
CDR3nt: TGTGCCAGCAGCTTTTTGGGGTGGGTAGAGACCCAGTACTTC

j_gene: TRBJ1-3
v_gene: TRBV14
d_gene: TRBD1
abundance: NA
CDR3aa: CASSQQTGGSGNTIYF
CDR3nt: TGTGCCAGCAGCCAACAAACAGGGGGCTCTGGAAACACCATATATTTT

j_gene: TRBJ1-4
v_gene: TRBV20-1
d_gene: TRBD1
abundance: NA
CDR3aa: CSASSGQTNEKLFF
CDR3nt: TGCAGTGCTAGTTCGGGACAGACTAATGAAAAACTGTTTTTT

j_gene: TRBJ2-1
v_gene: TRBV7-9
d_gene: TRBD2
abundance: many
CDR3aa: CASSLVDGRTYNEQFF
CDR3nt: TGTGCCAGCAGCTTAGTGGACGGGAGGACCTACAATGAGCAGTTCTTC

j_gene: TRBJ2-2
v_gene: TRBV7-8
d_gene: TRBD1
abundance: many
CDR3aa: CASSSRGTGTNTGELFF
CDR3nt: TGTGCCAGCAGCTCTCGAGGGACAGGGACGAACACCGGGGAGCTGTTTTTT

j_gene: TRBJ1-5
v_gene: TRBV12-3/TRBV12-4
d_gene: NA
abundance: NA
CDR3aa: CASRRTVDSNQPQHF
CDR3nt: TGTGCCAGCAGACGAACGGTGGATAGCAATCAGCCCCAGCATTTT

j_gene: TRBJ1-5
v_gene: TRBV2
d_gene: TRBD1
abundance: NA
CDR3aa: CASRGTGAYEHF
CDR3nt: TGTGCCAGCAGAGGGACAGGGGCCTACGAGCATTTT

j_gene: TRBJ2-7
v_gene: TRBV7-2
d_gene: NA
abundance: many
CDR3aa: CASSFRLGTEQYF
CDR3nt: TGTGCCAGCAGCTTCCGTCTCGGAACCGAGCAGTACTTC

j_gene: TRBJ1-2
v_gene: TRBV29-1
d_gene: TRBD1
abundance: many
CDR3aa: CSVADPGQWGYTF
CDR3nt: TGCAGCGTTGCAGATCCGGGACAGTGGGGCTACACCTTC

j_gene: TRBJ1-5
v_gene: TRBV2
d_gene: TRBD1
abundance: many
CDR3aa: CASKTGSNQPQHF
CDR3nt: TGTGCCAGCAAGACAGGGTCCAATCAGCCCCAGCATTTT

j_gene: TRBJ2-1
v_gene: TRBV25-1
d_gene: TRBD2
abundance: few
CDR3aa: CASSELGTSGRGEQFF
CDR3nt: TGTGCCAGCAGTGAGTTAGGGACTAGCGGGAGGGGCGAGCAGTTCTTC

j_gene: TRBJ2-3
v_gene: TRBV9
d_gene: NA
abundance: NA
CDR3aa: CASSVVQGRDTQYF
CDR3nt: TGTGCCAGCAGCGTAGTACAGGGGAGGGATACGCAGTATTTT

j_gene: TRBJ1-1
v_gene: TRBV30
d_gene: TRBD1
abundance: once
CDR3aa: CAWSLRDRRNTEAFF
CDR3nt: TGTGCCTGGAGTCTAAGGGACAGGAGAAACACTGAAGCTTTCTTT

j_gene: TRBJ1-2
v_gene: TRBV29-1
d_gene: TRBD1
abundance: NA
CDR3aa: CSVAQGGDYTF
CDR3nt: TGCAGCGTTGCCCAGGGGGGCGACTACACCTTC

j_gene: TRBJ1-4
v_gene: TRBV20-1
d_gene: TRBD1
abundance: NA
CDR3aa: CSARAGTGGGEKLFF
CDR3nt: TGCAGTGCTAGAGCCGGGACAGGGGGCGGCGAAAAACTGTTTTTT

j_gene: TRBJ2-3
v_gene: TRBV20-1
d_gene: TRBD2
abundance: NA
CDR3aa: CSALNLAEDSTDTQYF
CDR3nt: TGCAGTGCCCTTAATCTAGCGGAAGATAGCACAGATACGCAGTATTTT

j_gene: TRBJ2-5
v_gene: TRBV10-3
d_gene: NA
abundance: NA
CDR3aa: CAINQGLGGETQYF
CDR3nt: TGTGCCATCAACCAAGGACTGGGGGGAGAGACCCAGTACTTC

j_gene: TRBJ1-1
v_gene: TRBV2
d_gene: NA
abundance: few
CDR3aa: CASSYNRGSEAFF
CDR3nt: TGTGCCAGCAGTTACAATCGGGGTTCTGAAGCTTTCTTT

j_gene: TRBJ1-1
v_gene: TRBV7-9
d_gene: TRBD1
abundance: many
CDR3aa: CASSVTGQGGTEAFF
CDR3nt: TGTGCCAGCAGCGTTACCGGACAGGGGGGTACTGAAGCTTTCTTT

j_gene: TRBJ1-5
v_gene: TRBV7-8
d_gene: NA
abundance: many
CDR3aa: CASSLWYGKDQPQHF
CDR3nt: TGTGCCAGCAGCTTATGGTACGGGAAGGATCAGCCCCAGCATTTT

j_gene: TRBJ2-7
v_gene: TRBV12-3/TRBV12-4
d_gene: TRBD2
abundance: many
CDR3aa: CASSLGSASGYEQYF
CDR3nt: TGTGCCAGCAGTTTGGGGTCGGCTAGCGGCTACGAGCAGTACTTC

j_gene: TRBJ2-7
v_gene: TRBV7-9
d_gene: NA
abundance: NA
CDR3aa: CASSEVYYEQYF
CDR3nt: TGTGCCAGCAGTGAAGTTTACTACGAGCAGTACTTC

j_gene: TRBJ2-1
v_gene: TRBV24-1
d_gene: NA
abundance: many
CDR3aa: CATSDSQGKRGSYNEQFF
CDR3nt: TGTGCCACCAGTGATTCGCAGGGGAAGCGGGGCTCCTACAATGAGCAGTTCTTC

j_gene: TRBJ1-2
v_gene: TRBV19
d_gene: NA
abundance: many
CDR3aa: CASNVDVQGIYGYTF
CDR3nt: TGTGCCAGTAATGTAGATGTCCAGGGCATCTATGGCTACACCTTC

j_gene: TRBJ2-3
v_gene: TRBV5-1
d_gene: TRBD2
abundance: once
CDR3aa: CASAPGGADTRYF
CDR3nt: TGCGCCAGCGCCCCGGGGGGAGCAGATACGCGGTATTTT

j_gene: TRBJ2-3
v_gene: TRBV19
d_gene: NA
abundance: NA
CDR3aa: CASSTPGDTQYF
CDR3nt: TGTGCCAGTAGTACACCTGGAGATACGCAGTATTTT

j_gene: TRBJ1-6
v_gene: TRBV2
d_gene: NA
abundance: few
CDR3aa: CASSDGTGSPLHF
CDR3nt: TGTGCCAGCAGTGACGGAACCGGATCACCCCTCCACTTT

j_gene: TRBJ2-3
v_gene: TRBV15
d_gene: TRBD2
abundance: once
CDR3aa: CATRGGGAAGGDTQYF
CDR3nt: TGTGCCACCAGGGGAGGTGGGGCAGCGGGAGGAGATACGCAGTATTTT

j_gene: TRBJ1-5
v_gene: TRBV12-3/TRBV12-4
d_gene: NA
abundance: NA
CDR3aa: CASSFVAQPQHF
CDR3nt: TGTGCCAGCAGTTTTGTGGCGCAGCCCCAGCATTTT

j_gene: TRBJ2-7
v_gene: TRBV2
d_gene: TRBD2
abundance: NA
CDR3aa: CASSELSGSYYEQYF
CDR3nt: TGTGCCAGCAGTGAACTTAGCGGGAGTTATTACGAGCAGTACTTC

j_gene: TRBJ1-2
v_gene: TRBV28
d_gene: NA
abundance: NA
CDR3aa: CASRTRAFNYGYTF
CDR3nt: TGTGCCAGCAGAACCCGCGCTTTTAACTATGGCTACACCTTC

j_gene: TRBJ2-3
v_gene: TRBV6-1
d_gene: NA
abundance: many
CDR3aa: CASRMTEDTQYF
CDR3nt: TGTGCCAGCAGAATGACCGAAGATACGCAGTATTTT

j_gene: TRBJ2-7
v_gene: TRBV12-3/TRBV12-4
d_gene: NA
abundance: many
CDR3aa: CASSTDIRQYF
CDR3nt: TGTGCCAGCAGTACCGACATCCGGCAGTACTTC

j_gene: TRBJ2-2
v_gene: TRBV7-8
d_gene: NA
abundance: NA
CDR3aa: CASSLTRTGELFF
CDR3nt: TGTGCCAGCAGCTTAACCCGGACAGGGGAGCTGTTTTTT

j_gene: TRBJ2-1
v_gene: TRBV2
d_gene: TRBD2
abundance: NA
CDR3aa: CASRKTSGTNEQFF
CDR3nt: TGTGCCAGCAGGAAGACTAGCGGGACGAATGAGCAGTTCTTC

j_gene: TRBJ2-5
v_gene: TRBV2
d_gene: TRBD2
abundance: NA
CDR3aa: CASRGLATYQETQYF
CDR3nt: TGTGCCAGCAGAGGACTAGCTACCTACCAAGAGACCCAGTACTTC

j_gene: TRBJ2-7
v_gene: TRBV7-8
d_gene: NA
abundance: many
CDR3aa: CASSLAWLGIAYEQYF
CDR3nt: TGTGCCAGCAGCTTAGCGTGGTTAGGGATTGCCTACGAGCAGTACTTC

j_gene: TRBJ1-1
v_gene: TRBV5-1
d_gene: NA
abundance: NA
CDR3aa: CASSSGDVGPTEAFF
CDR3nt: TGCGCCAGCAGCTCGGGTGATGTGGGACCCACTGAAGCTTTCTTT

j_gene: TRBJ1-2
v_gene: TRBV11-2
d_gene: TRBD1
abundance: NA
CDR3aa: CASSHRTGISYGYTF
CDR3nt: TGTGCCAGCAGCCACCGGACAGGGATAAGCTATGGCTACACCTTC

j_gene: TRBJ2-1
v_gene: TRBV20-1
d_gene: NA
abundance: NA
CDR3aa: CSAESSDTDTQFF
CDR3nt: TGCAGTGCAGAATCTAGCGACACAGATACGCAGTTCTTC

j_gene: TRBJ2-7
v_gene: TRBV5-1
d_gene: NA
abundance: many
CDR3aa: CASSSRDGSYEQYF
CDR3nt: TGCGCCAGCAGCTCACGGGACGGAAGCTACGAGCAGTACTTC

j_gene: TRBJ2-3
v_gene: TRBV4-2
d_gene: NA
abundance: NA
CDR3aa: CASSPERGLMQDTQYF
CDR3nt: TGTGCCAGCAGCCCCGAGAGAGGTCTAATGCAGGATACGCAGTATTTT